These 19 T cell receptor beta chains were sequenced from one sample in a study of cytomegalovirus exposure and HLA in healthy donors. PCR amplification relied on 60 Vbeta primers (plus 13 Jbeta primers). Measured with immunoSEQ multiplex PCR; TCRdb has only the in-frame clones, and not every one. This sample has about 190,000 clones, with roughly 81% found just once. The sequenced sample consisted of PBMCs. The source of these receptors is a woman in her twenties or thirties in good health and CMV-seropositive.

In this sample, this clone turned up a few times. V gene TRBV28 combines with J gene TRBJ2-5; TRBD1 is a possible D gene (6 bases). The CDR3 consists of 16 residues. Per the germline V gene, CDR1 is MDHEN and CDR2 is SYDVKM. Trimming took 3 bases from V and 0 from J, leaving 14 bases between them. The CDR3 region is CASSFRDTWYQETQYF. In nucleotides, the CDR3 is TGTGCCAGCAGTTTTAGGGACACTTGGTACCAAGAGACCCAGTACTTC.

The chain uses TRBV19 and TRBJ2-2, with a possible D match to TRBD2 (5 bases). The V gene lost 2 bases and the J gene lost 3 bases, with 10 bases spanning the gap. This CDR3 has 15 amino acids. The germline V gene encodes CDR1 LNHDA and CDR2 SQIVND (reference sequence). The CDR3 spells CASSIRGFDTGELFF. The CDR3 DNA is TGTGCCAGTAGTATACGGGGTTTTGACACCGGGGAGCTGTTTTTT.

This clone was observed a single time. The chain combines TRBV7-9 with TRBJ2-7; TRBD2 aligns across 9 bases. Germline V gene data show CDR1 as SEHNR and CDR2 as FQNEAQ (reference sequence). The CDR3 is 14 amino acids. Germline trimming cut 5 bases from V and 7 bases from J; bases unmatched to any gene: 9. CDR3 region: CASSPRASGNEQYF. CDR3 sequence (DNA): TGTGCCAGCAGCCCCCGGGCTAGCGGGAATGAGCAGTACTTC.

This chain connects TRBV4-3 to TRBJ1-2, with D tentatively TRBD1 (6 bases). Germline CDR1 LGHNA, CDR2 YSLEER. The V and J ends lost 2 bases and 8 bases respectively, with 12 bases between them. The CDR3 totals 13 residues. CDR3 loop: CASSQLPQGGYTF. The DNA for the CDR3 is TGCGCCAGCAGCCAACTCCCCCAGGGGGGCTACACCTTC.

The genes are TRBV14 and TRBJ2-7; TRBD2 might be the D (5 bases). The V end was cut by 1 base, the J end by 4 bases, with 14 bases between. Germline values: CDR1 SGHDN, CDR2 FVKESK. The CDR3 length is 15 residues. The CDR3 sequence: CASSQASGEWYEQYF. The CDR3 DNA reads as TGTGCCAGCAGCCAAGCGTCCGGGGAGTGGTACGAGCAGTACTTC. Filled out from reference TRBV14 and TRBJ2-7, the complete variable domain reads EAGVTQFPSHSVIEKGQTVTLRCDPISGHDNLYWYRRVMGKEIKFLLHFVKESKQDESGMPNNRFLAERTGGTYSTLKVQPAELEDSGVYFCASSQASGEWYEQYFGPGTRLTVT.

The CDR3 DNA sequence: TGCGCCAGCAGCCCGAACTCGGGAGGGGAGACCCAGTACTTC. Translating it yields CASSPNSGGETQYF. The chain links TRBV5-1 to TRBJ2-5, with 8 bases matching TRBD2. This CDR3 has 14 residues. Germline V lookup: CDR1 SGHRS, CDR2 YFSETQ. V was pared by 4 bases and J by 5 bases, with 7 bases of the junction left unmatched.

The gene calls are TRBV4-3 and TRBJ2-3; 14 nucleotides match TRBD2. CDR1 and CDR2 from the germline V gene are LGHNA and YSLEER. Germline trimming cut 5 bases from V and 0 bases from J; bases unmatched to any gene: 7. The CDR3 consists of 18 residues. The chain's CDR3 is CASSGRLAGGPSTDTQYF. CDR3 sequence (DNA): TGCGCCAGCAGCGGACGACTAGCGGGGGGGCCGAGCACAGATACGCAGTATTTT.

CDR3 protein: CSVEGRLAGGTDTQYF. As DNA, the CDR3 is TGCAGCGTTGAAGGTCGACTAGCGGGAGGCACAGATACGCAGTATTTT. The chain links TRBV29-1 to TRBJ2-3; 12 bases align to TRBD2. In germline, CDR1 is SQVTM, CDR2 ANQGSEA. CDR3 length equals 16 residues. V shed 1 base, J shed 1 base, and the junction held 3 bases outside the gene matches.

This chain connects TRBV11-2 to TRBJ2-2; TRBD2 matches 7 bases. The ends lost 5 bases at V and 4 bases at J; junction bases unmatched: 7. Germline V gene data show CDR1 as SGHAT and CDR2 as FQNNGV. The CDR3 is 15 residues long. The CDR3 coding sequence is TGTGCCAGCAGCCCGGTGAGCGGGACCACCGGGGAGCTGTTTTTT. The encoded protein is CASSPVSGTTGELFF.

DNA of the CDR3: TGTGCCAGGGGACAGGGCTATAATTCACCCCTCCACTTT. It yields the protein CARGQGYNSPLHF. This chain joins TRBV30 and TRBJ1-6; TRBD1 matches 9 bases. Trimming removed 8 bases from V and 3 bases from J; junction bases left unmatched: 2. Germline loops: CDR1 GTSNPN, CDR2 SVGIG (reference sequence). The CDR3 is 13 residues long.

This sequence joins TRBV9 and TRBJ1-3, with D perhaps matching TRBD1 (5 bases). The V gene's germline CDR1 is SGDLS and CDR2 YYNGEE. The CDR3 has 17 amino acids. V was pared by 0 bases and J by 4 bases, with 17 bases between. This CDR3 reads CASSVVDGGAGGNTIYF. DNA of the CDR3: TGTGCCAGCAGCGTAGTTGACGGGGGAGCGGGAGGAAACACCATATATTTT.

The V gene is TRBV25-1, the J gene TRBJ1-4; 8 positions agree with TRBD1. The CDR3 sequence is 15 residues long. CDR1 MGHDK and CDR2 SYGVNS come from the germline V gene. The ends lost 6 bases at V and 7 bases at J; junction bases unmatched: 10. In DNA, the CDR3 is TGTGCCAGCAGCGACGACAGGGGTGCTGGTGAAAAACTGTTTTTT. This sequence encodes CASSDDRGAGEKLFF.

This clone was recorded a few times. This chain connects TRBV9 to TRBJ2-5; a possible D gene is TRBD2 (6 bases). Deletions cut 0 bases from V and 4 bases from J, with 13 bases between. Germline V gives CDR1 SGDLS, CDR2 YYNGEE. The CDR3 loop spans 15 amino acids. CDR3 loop: CASSVGLELRETQYF. The CDR3 DNA sequence: TGTGCCAGCAGCGTAGGACTAGAATTAAGAGAGACCCAGTACTTC.

This rearrangement joins TRBV5-1 to TRBJ2-1; D may be TRBD1 (6 bases). CDR3 length: 11 amino acids. The V gene's germline CDR1 is SGHRS and CDR2 YFSETQ. Trimming shortened V by 2 bases and J by 9 bases, and 6 bases separated the two germline ends. The CDR3 bases are TGCGCCAGCAGCTTACAGGGTGAGCAGTTCTTC. Translation: CASSLQGEQFF.

The chain carries TRBV6-1 and TRBJ2-4; 7 positions agree with TRBD2. Germline CDR1 reads MNHNS; CDR2 reads SASEGT. The CDR3 is 15 amino acids. With 5 bases clipped from V and 7 bases from J, the junction kept 11 bases outside the gene matches. The CDR3 sequence: CASSSAGPFRNIQYF. The CDR3 DNA reads as TGTGCCAGCAGTTCAGCGGGACCCTTCCGGAACATTCAGTACTTC.

The chain has TRBV18 and TRBJ1-4, with D possibly TRBD1 on 5 matching bases. Trimming removed 1 base at V and 7 bases at J, with 13 bases between. Germline CDR1 is KGHSH and CDR2 is LQKENI. The CDR3 loop spans 15 amino acids. The CDR3 is CASSPLIGTGEKLFF. The CDR3 DNA sequence: TGTGCCAGCTCACCACTTATCGGGACTGGTGAAAAACTGTTTTTT. The variable domain in full, completed from reference TRBV18 and TRBJ1-4, reads NAGVMQNPRHLVRRRGQEARLRCSPMKGHSHVYWYRQLPEEGLKFMVYLQKENIIDESGMPKERFSAEFPKEGPSILRIQQVVRGDSAAYFCASSPLIGTGEKLFFGSGTQLSVL.

There are a few counts of this clone. The chain is built from TRBV15 and TRBJ2-3, with TRBD2 identical over 9 bases. This CDR3 has 17 amino acids. The ends lost 1 base at V and 0 bases at J; junction bases unmatched: 5. In germline, CDR1 is LNHNV, CDR2 YYDKDF (reference sequence). Here the CDR3 reads CATSRGAGGMSTDTQYF. Written as DNA, the CDR3 is TGTGCCACCAGCAGAGGAGCGGGAGGTATGAGCACAGATACGCAGTATTTT.

As regards this clone: Other DNA sequences in this sample translate to the same CDR3. This chain connects TRBV9 to TRBJ1-2, with D perhaps TRBD1 (5 bases). The CDR3 extends over 12 amino acids. V was cut by 4 bases and J by 4 bases, with 8 bases left in between. Germline V gene lookup returns CDR1 SGDLS and CDR2 YYNGEE. CDR3 in DNA: TGTGCCAGCAGCCGAGACAGCTATGGCTACACCTTC. This sequence encodes CASSRDSYGYTF.

The rearrangement uses TRBV11-3 and TRBJ1-4; 7 bases align to TRBD1. Trimming at V came to 5 bases and at J to 5 bases, leaving 5 bases not matched to a gene. Per the germline V gene, CDR1 is SGHNT and CDR2 is YENEEA. The CDR3 totals 14 residues. CDR3 in amino acids: CASSLRGRNEKLFF. The CDR3 nucleotides read TGTGCCAGCAGCCTAAGGGGGCGAAATGAAAAACTGTTTTTT.